Listed here are 24 T cell receptor beta chains from one sample, sequenced in a study of T-cell memory formation after mild COVID-19. MiXCR was run by TCRdb on the 5' RACE reads, yielding one entry per CDR3 protein. The repertoire holds approximately 250,000 distinct CDR3 sequences, 16% seen once, with 22% in the top ten. The sequenced material came from PBMCs or a T cell subset sorted from them (not recorded which). The receptors originated from a man in his late teens or twenties who had mild COVID-19 (a few samples of this study predate the infection). Cell type and time point are not known.

This rearrangement joins TRBV5-1 to TRBJ1-1, with D perhaps TRBD1 (5 bases). Trimming cost V 3 bases and J 1 base, with 10 bases left between them. The CDR3 consists of 14 residues. The germline V gene has CDR1 SGHRS and CDR2 YFSETQ. The chain's CDR3 is CASSWGGTNTEAFF. CDR3 bases: TGCGCCAGCAGCTGGGGGGGGACGAACACTGAAGCTTTCTTT.

Ten or more counts support this clonotype. The V call is TRBV15, the J call TRBJ1-6, with a weak D call TRBD1 (5 bases). The V gene's germline CDR1 is LNHNV and CDR2 YYDKDF (reference sequence). The CDR3 totals 14 residues. V lost 2 bases and J 3 bases, leaving 5 bases between the germline ends. The CDR3 sequence: CATSRQGYNSPLHF. The CDR3 nucleotides read TGTGCCACCAGCAGACAGGGCTATAATTCACCCCTCCACTTT.

There are a few counts of this clonotype. This sequence joins TRBV7-6 and TRBJ2-1; 8 nucleotides line up with TRBD1. Looked up from germline, CDR1 is SGHVS and CDR2 is FNYEAQ. After removal of 7 bases from V and 6 bases from J, the junction contained 17 bases not matched to a gene. The CDR3 extends over 17 amino acids. In DNA form, the CDR3 reads TGTGCCAGCACCCTGCTCGGGACAGGTAGCCCCCTCAATGAGCAGTTCTTC. Translated, it gives CASTLLGTGSPLNEQFF.

This clonotype was detected only a few times. V and J are TRBV5-1 and TRBJ1-1; D is unresolved. This CDR3 comprises 13 residues. Germline V lookup: CDR1 SGHRS, CDR2 YFSETQ. The V end was cut by 0 bases, the J end by 8 bases, with 11 bases between. As DNA, the CDR3 is TGCGCCAGCAGCTTGGACCGGCCGATGGAAGCTTTCTTT. Encoded protein: CASSLDRPMEAFF.

This clonotype was found a few times. The chain is built from TRBV19 and TRBJ1-1; D is undetermined. Germline V gives CDR1 LNHDA, CDR2 SQIVND (reference sequence). This CDR3 spans 15 amino acids. Between the trimmed V and J ends, which lost 3 bases and 1 base, there was a span of 12 bases. The CDR3 loop reads CASSIGPQRNTEAFF. The CDR3 bases are TGTGCCAGTAGTATTGGGCCACAGCGGAACACTGAAGCTTTCTTT. Filled out from reference TRBV19 and TRBJ1-1, the complete variable domain reads DGGITQSPKYLFRKEGQNVTLSCEQNLNHDAMYWYRQDPGQGLRLIYYSQIVNDFQKGDIAEGYSVSREKKESFPLTVTSAQKNPTAFYLCASSIGPQRNTEAFFGQGTRLTVV.

The chain combines TRBV19 with TRBJ1-1; D gene uncertain. The CDR3 length is 12 residues. Germline loops: CDR1 LNHDA, CDR2 SQIVND (reference sequence). Trimming pared 6 bases from V and 10 bases from J, leaving 15 bases between. CDR3 amino acids: CASRDLLAGAFF. CDR3 coding DNA: TGTGCCAGTAGGGATCTGCTGGCGGGAGCTTTCTTT. The complete variable domain, with remaining parts taken from reference TRBV19 and TRBJ1-1, reads DGGITQSPKYLFRKEGQNVTLSCEQNLNHDAMYWYRQDPGQGLRLIYYSQIVNDFQKGDIAEGYSVSREKKESFPLTVTSAQKNPTAFYLCASRDLLAGAFFGQGTRLTVV.

The chain joins TRBV27 to TRBJ2-1; 10 positions match TRBD1. V lost 7 bases, J lost 7 bases, and 10 bases stayed unmatched. The length of the CDR3 is 15 residues. Germline lookup yields CDR1 MNHEY and CDR2 SMNVEV (reference sequence). The CDR3 spells CASNPVGQGQNEQFF. In DNA, the CDR3 is TGTGCCAGCAACCCCGTGGGACAGGGGCAAAATGAGCAGTTCTTC.

This clonotype was seen a handful of times. The chain employs TRBV7-6 and TRBJ2-1, with 10 bases fitting TRBD1. V trimming: 5 bases; J trimming: 6 bases; junction bases outside the gene matches: 7. The CDR3 loop spans 15 amino acids. Germline loops: CDR1 SGHVS, CDR2 FNYEAQ. CDR3 in amino acids: CASSRATGGSNEQFF. DNA of the CDR3: TGTGCCAGCAGCCGGGCGACAGGGGGCTCCAATGAGCAGTTCTTC.

In its sample, this clonotype was seen a few times. The chain employs TRBV24-1 and TRBJ2-3, with TRBD1 matching over 9 bases. The ends lost 5 bases at V and 5 bases at J; junction bases unmatched: 7. CDR1 KGHDR and CDR2 SFDVKD come from the germline V gene. The CDR3 length is 15 residues. CDR3 amino acids: CATSAAGQGKDTQYF. CDR3 DNA sequence: TGTGCCACCAGTGCCGCGGGACAGGGTAAAGATACGCAGTATTTT.

This clonotype was observed a few times. The genes are TRBV9 and TRBJ1-6; D might be TRBD1 (5 bases). The length of the CDR3 is 14 residues. V lost 0 bases, J lost 6 bases, and 7 bases lay in between. Looked up from germline, CDR1 is SGDLS and CDR2 is YYNGEE. DNA for the CDR3: TGTGCCAGCAGCGTAGGGGACGGTAATTCACCCCTCCACTTT. Its protein product is CASSVGDGNSPLHF.

J is TRBJ2-7 and V is TRBV7-9, with 10 bases that match TRBD1. The CDR3 runs to 15 residues. Germline assignment: CDR1 SEHNR and CDR2 FQNEAQ (reference sequence). Trimming took 2 bases from V and 2 from J; bases not matched to a gene: 3. In DNA form, the CDR3 reads TGTGCCAGCAGCTTATGGGGGACAGGGGCCTACGAGCAGTACGTC. It yields the protein CASSLWGTGAYEQYV.

In its sample, this clonotype was seen a few times. The rearrangement joins TRBV20-1 to TRBJ1-1; D call uncertain. The CDR3 is 14 amino acids. Trimming took off 4 bases at V and 6 bases at J, with 18 bases between the two ends. Germline V gene lookup returns CDR1 DFQATT and CDR2 SNEGSKA (reference sequence). The CDR3 spells CSANLPGFISEAFF. CDR3 sequence (DNA): TGCAGTGCTAACCTTCCGGGTTTTATTTCTGAAGCTTTCTTT.

The chain combines TRBV29-1 with TRBJ1-1; no clear D. Germline values: CDR1 SQVTM, CDR2 ANQGSEA. The CDR3 has 13 amino acids. The V end lost 4 bases, the J end lost 0 bases, and 9 bases lay between the germline ends. The CDR3 here is CSVVRTMNTEAFF. CDR3 nucleotide sequence: TGCAGCGTTGTCAGAACCATGAACACTGAAGCTTTCTTT.

This clonotype has at least ten counts. The chain employs TRBV5-1 and TRBJ1-1, with 7 bases that match TRBD1. CDR3 length equals 15 residues. Germline lookup yields CDR1 SGHRS and CDR2 YFSETQ. Trimming cost V 0 bases and J 1 base; bases outside gene matches: 3. Here the CDR3 DNA reads TGCGCCAGCAGCTTGGGGACAGGATGGAACACTGAAGCTTTCTTT. This codes for CASSLGTGWNTEAFF.

This clonotype was seen only a few times. The chain has TRBV11-2 and TRBJ2-7; weak D call: TRBD1 (6 bases). Germline V gene sequence: CDR1 SGHAT, CDR2 FQNNGV. The CDR3 length is 13 residues. V shed 6 bases and J shed 7 bases, with 16 bases lying between them. The CDR3 loop reads CASSRTVGSEQYF. DNA of the CDR3: TGTGCCAGCAGTCGGACAGTCGGTAGTGAGCAGTACTTC.

This clonotype was picked up a small number of times. The chain is built from TRBV6-5 and TRBJ2-7; 8 bases map to TRBD1. Germline V gives CDR1 MNHEY, CDR2 SVGAGI. V shed 7 bases, J shed 5 bases, and the junction held 7 bases outside the gene matches. This CDR3 is built from 13 residues. This CDR3 reads CASTDDRGHEQYF. CDR3 sequence (DNA): TGTGCCAGCACCGACGACAGGGGCCACGAGCAGTACTTC.

V gene TRBV5-1 combines with J gene TRBJ1-4; 7 bases align to TRBD1. The CDR3 runs 14 residues. CDR1 is SGHRS and CDR2 is YFSETQ in the germline V gene. J was trimmed by 5 bases and V by 3 bases; bases with no gene match: 4. The CDR3 spells CASSSTGSNEKLFF. Here the CDR3 DNA reads TGCGCCAGCAGCTCGACAGGGTCCAATGAAAAACTGTTTTTT.

This clonotype has just a few counts. The chain carries TRBV5-1 and TRBJ2-3, with TRBD2 as a possible D gene (5 bases). CDR1 and CDR2 from the germline V gene are SGHRS and YFSETQ. Trimming left V 1 base short and J 5 bases short, with 20 bases between. The CDR3 contains 17 residues. Here the CDR3 reads CASSLSSGVGVRDTQYF. Here the CDR3 DNA reads TGCGCCAGCAGCTTGTCCTCCGGGGTAGGAGTTAGAGATACGCAGTATTTT.

The table lists this clonotype with many counts. The chain uses TRBV7-2 and TRBJ2-5; D remains ambiguous. Germline values: CDR1 SGHTA, CDR2 FQGNSA. Trimming took 5 bases from V and 4 from J, leaving 5 bases between them. This CDR3 is 11 amino acids long. This CDR3 is CASSVGETQYF. In DNA, the CDR3 is TGTGCCAGCAGCGTAGGAGAGACCCAGTACTTC.

J is TRBJ1-1 and V is TRBV11-2; no reliable D call. Germline V gene sequence: CDR1 SGHAT, CDR2 FQNNGV. CDR3 length: 14 residues. Trimming removed 3 bases at V and 5 bases at J, with 13 bases between. The CDR3 DNA reads as TGTGCCAGCAGCTTTCTAGGCGGGGAAACTGAAGCTTTCTTT. Amino acid sequence: CASSFLGGETEAFF.

The chain has TRBV6-5 and TRBJ1-1, with unresolved D. CDR3 length: 14 residues. Deletions cut 8 bases from V and 1 base from J, with 14 bases between. Germline V gene data show CDR1 as MNHEY and CDR2 as SVGAGI. The CDR3 DNA sequence: TGTGCCAGCCGAGAGAGACAACGGAACACTGAAGCTTTCTTT. It encodes CASRERQRNTEAFF.

The sample holds a few counts of this clonotype. The rearrangement joins TRBV5-1 to TRBJ1-4; D gene unclear. The germline gives CDR1 SGHRS, CDR2 YFSETQ. V lost 0 bases and J lost 14, with 11 bases in between. The CDR3 totals 12 residues. This chain's CDR3 is CASSLEGPGLFF. The CDR3 DNA reads as TGCGCCAGCAGCTTGGAGGGTCCGGGGCTGTTTTTT.

The V gene is TRBV5-1, the J gene TRBJ1-5; D not certain. Germline-derived CDR1 and CDR2 are SGHRS and YFSETQ. Deletions cut 5 bases from V and 7 bases from J, with 16 bases between. The CDR3 runs 14 residues. CDR3 DNA: TGCGCCAGCAGATCAACCGCGGTGGAGCAGCCCCAGCATTTT. This gives the protein CASRSTAVEQPQHF.

This clonotype was found a few times. The rearrangement links TRBV11-2 to TRBJ2-1, with 11 bases aligning to TRBD2. V lost 5 bases and J lost 8; bases outside the gene matches: 8. Germline CDR1 SGHAT, CDR2 FQNNGV. This CDR3 spans 15 amino acids. In DNA form, the CDR3 reads TGTGCCAGCAGCCCGACTAGCGGGGTAAAGGATGAGCAGTTCTTC. It specifies CASSPTSGVKDEQFF.